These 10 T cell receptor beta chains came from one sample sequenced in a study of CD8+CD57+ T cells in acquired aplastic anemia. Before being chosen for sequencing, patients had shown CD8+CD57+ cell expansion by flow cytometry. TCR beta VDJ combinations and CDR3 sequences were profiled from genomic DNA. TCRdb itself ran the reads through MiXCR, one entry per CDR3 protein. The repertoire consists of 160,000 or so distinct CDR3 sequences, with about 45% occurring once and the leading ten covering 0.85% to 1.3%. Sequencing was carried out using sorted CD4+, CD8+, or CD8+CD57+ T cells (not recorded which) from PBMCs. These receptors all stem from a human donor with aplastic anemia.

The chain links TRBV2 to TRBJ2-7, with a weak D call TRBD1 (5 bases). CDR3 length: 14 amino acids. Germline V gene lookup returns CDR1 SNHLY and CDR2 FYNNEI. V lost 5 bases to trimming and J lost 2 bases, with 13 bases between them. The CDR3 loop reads CASSRPTAPYEQYF. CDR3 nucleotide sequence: TGTGCCAGCAGTCGACCGACAGCCCCCTACGAGCAGTACTTC.

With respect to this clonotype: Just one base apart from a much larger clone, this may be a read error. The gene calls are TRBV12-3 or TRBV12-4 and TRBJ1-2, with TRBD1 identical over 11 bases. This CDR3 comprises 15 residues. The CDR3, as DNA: TGTGCCTGCAGTTTCCGGGACAGGGGGGGAAGAGGCTACACCTTC. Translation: CACSFRDRGGRGYTF.

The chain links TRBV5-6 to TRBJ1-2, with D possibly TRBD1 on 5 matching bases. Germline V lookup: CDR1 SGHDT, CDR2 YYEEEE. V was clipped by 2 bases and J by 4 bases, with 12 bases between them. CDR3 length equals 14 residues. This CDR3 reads CASSFGGAAYGYTF. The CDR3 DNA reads TGTGCCAGCAGCTTCGGCGGGGCCGCCTATGGCTACACCTTC.

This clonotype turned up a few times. The CDR3 DNA sequence: TGTGCCAGTAGTTCTCACACAGGGGGTCTTATCGTCCTGACTTTC. Translation: CASSSHTGGLIVLTF. The chain has TRBV19 and TRBJ2-6; 8 nucleotides match TRBD1. Unmatched junction bases numbered 12, after V lost 5 bases and J lost 12 bases. Per the germline V gene, CDR1 is LNHDA and CDR2 is SQIVND (reference sequence). The CDR3 contains 15 residues.

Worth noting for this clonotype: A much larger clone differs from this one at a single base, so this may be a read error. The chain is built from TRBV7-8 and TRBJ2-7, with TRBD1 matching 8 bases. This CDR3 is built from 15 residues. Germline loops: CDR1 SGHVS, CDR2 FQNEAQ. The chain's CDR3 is CAGSLDRGGSYEQYF. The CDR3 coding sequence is TGTGCCGGCAGCTTAGACAGGGGAGGTTCCTACGAGCAGTACTTC.

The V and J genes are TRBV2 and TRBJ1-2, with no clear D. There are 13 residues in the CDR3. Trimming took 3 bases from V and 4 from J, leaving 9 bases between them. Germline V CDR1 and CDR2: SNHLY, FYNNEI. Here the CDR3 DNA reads TGTGCCAGCAGTGACGGTCGGGCCTATGGCTACACCTTC. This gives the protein CASSDGRAYGYTF.

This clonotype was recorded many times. The CDR3 region has the DNA TGTGCCAGCAGTGTCCAGACTAGTTATGAGCAGTTCTTC. This translates into CASSVQTSYEQFF. The chain uses TRBV25-1 and TRBJ2-1, with a possible D match to TRBD2 (6 bases). Germline values: CDR1 MGHDK, CDR2 SYGVNS. V shed 4 bases and J shed 8 bases, with 12 bases lying between them. This CDR3 is built from 13 residues. Filled out from reference TRBV25-1 and TRBJ2-1, the complete variable domain reads EADIYQTPRYLVIGTGKKITLECSQTMGHDKMYWYQQDPGMELHLIHYSYGVNSTEKGDLSSESTVSRIRTEHFPLTLESARPSHTSQYLCASSVQTSYEQFFGPGTRLTVL.

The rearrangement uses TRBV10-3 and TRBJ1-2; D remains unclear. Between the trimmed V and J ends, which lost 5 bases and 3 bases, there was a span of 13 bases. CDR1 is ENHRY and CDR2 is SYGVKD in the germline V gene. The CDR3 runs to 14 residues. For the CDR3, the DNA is TGTGCCATCAGTTACTCAAGAGTTGACTATGGCTACACCTTC. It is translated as CAISYSRVDYGYTF.

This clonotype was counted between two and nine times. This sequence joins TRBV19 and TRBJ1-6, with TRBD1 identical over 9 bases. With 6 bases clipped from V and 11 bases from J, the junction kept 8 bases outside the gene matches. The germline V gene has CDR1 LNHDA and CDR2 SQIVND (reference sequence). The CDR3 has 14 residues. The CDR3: CASRVGQGFTPLHF. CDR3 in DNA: TGTGCCAGTAGAGTGGGACAGGGCTTTACACCCCTCCACTTT.

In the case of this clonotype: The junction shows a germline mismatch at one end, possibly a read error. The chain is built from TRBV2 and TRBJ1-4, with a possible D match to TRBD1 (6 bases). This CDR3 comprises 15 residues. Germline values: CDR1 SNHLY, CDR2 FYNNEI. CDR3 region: CASRPGGLDNEKLSF. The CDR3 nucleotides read TGTGCCAGCAGGCCCGGGGGGCTAGATAATGAAAAACTGTCTTTT.